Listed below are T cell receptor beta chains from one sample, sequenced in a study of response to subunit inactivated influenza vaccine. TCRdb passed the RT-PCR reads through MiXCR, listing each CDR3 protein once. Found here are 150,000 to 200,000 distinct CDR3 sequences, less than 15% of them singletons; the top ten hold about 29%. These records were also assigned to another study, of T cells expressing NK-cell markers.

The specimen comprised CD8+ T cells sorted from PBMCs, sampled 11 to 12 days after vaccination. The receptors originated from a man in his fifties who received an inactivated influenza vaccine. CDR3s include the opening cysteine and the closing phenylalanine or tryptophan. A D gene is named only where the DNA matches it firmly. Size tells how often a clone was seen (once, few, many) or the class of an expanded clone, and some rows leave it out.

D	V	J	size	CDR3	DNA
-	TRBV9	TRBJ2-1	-	CASSPSGPNEQFF	TGTGCCAGCAGCCCATCCGGGCCTAATGAGCAGTTCTTC
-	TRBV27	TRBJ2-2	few	CASSSTPFVLAGELFF	TGTGCCAGCAGTTCCACCCCTTTTGTGCTAGCGGGGGAGCTGTTTTTT
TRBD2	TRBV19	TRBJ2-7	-	CASSLTSGTLYEQYF	TGTGCCAGTAGCTTGACTAGCGGGACCCTTTACGAGCAGTACTTC
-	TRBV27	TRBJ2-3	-	CASSLTFGEAAIAQYF	TGTGCCAGCAGTTTAACCTTTGGGGAGGCAGCAATCGCGCAGTATTTT
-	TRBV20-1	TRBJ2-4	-	CSARDGVGKNIQYF	TGCAGTGCTAGAGATGGGGTTGGTAAAAACATTCAGTACTTC
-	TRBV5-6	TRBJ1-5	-	CASSMGGGASNQPQHF	TGTGCCAGCAGCATGGGTGGTGGGGCAAGCAATCAGCCCCAGCATTTT
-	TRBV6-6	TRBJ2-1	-	CASSQSVNEQFF	TGTGCCAGCAGTCAGTCGGTCAATGAGCAGTTCTTC
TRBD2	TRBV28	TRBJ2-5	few	CASSPAGKETQYF	TGTGCCAGCAGTCCAGCGGGAAAAGAGACCCAGTACTTC
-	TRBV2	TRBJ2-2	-	CASKEDSRTGELFF	TGTGCCAGCAAAGAGGACTCGAGGACCGGGGAGCTGTTTTTT
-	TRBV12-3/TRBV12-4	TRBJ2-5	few	CASSLEGGLRCQETQYF	TGTGCCAGCAGTTTAGAGGGGGGACTCCGGTGCCAAGAGACCCAGTACTTC
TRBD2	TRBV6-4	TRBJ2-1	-	CASCFVSVGGRIPYNEQFF	TGTGCCAGCTGTTTTGTGTCTGTCGGCGGGAGGATACCCTACAATGAGCAGTTCTTC
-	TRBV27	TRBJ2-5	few	CAAGGTGEETQYF	TGTGCCGCGGGGGGGACAGGGGAAGAGACCCAGTACTTC
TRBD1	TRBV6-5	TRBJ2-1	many	CASSYSPGQSYNEQFF	TGTGCCAGCAGTTACTCTCCGGGACAGTCCTACAATGAGCAGTTCTTC
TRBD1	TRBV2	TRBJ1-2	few	CAGGDRTNYGYTF	TGTGCCGGCGGGGACAGAACTAACTATGGCTACACCTTC
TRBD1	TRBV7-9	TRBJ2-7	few	CASSRIFATGSSYEQYF	TGTGCCAGCAGCCGCATATTCGCGACAGGGAGTTCCTACGAGCAGTACTTC
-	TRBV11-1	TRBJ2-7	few	CASSLGSGIYEQYF	TGTGCCAGCAGCTTAGGATCGGGGATCTACGAGCAGTACTTC
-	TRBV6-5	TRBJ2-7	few	CASSYANPSYEQYF	TGTGCCAGCAGTTACGCTAACCCCAGTTACGAGCAGTACTTC
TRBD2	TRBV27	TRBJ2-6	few	CASSPLGLAGVGANVLTF	TGTGCCAGCAGCCCTCTCGGACTAGCGGGGGTAGGGGCCAACGTCCTGACTTTC
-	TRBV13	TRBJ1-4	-	CASSLFMAGLSNEKLFF	TGTGCCAGCAGCTTGTTTATGGCTGGACTGAGTAATGAAAAACTGTTTTTT
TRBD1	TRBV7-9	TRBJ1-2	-	CASSSLDRGRSRDGYTF	TGTGCCAGCAGCTCCCTCGACAGGGGACGTTCTCGGGATGGCTACACCTTC
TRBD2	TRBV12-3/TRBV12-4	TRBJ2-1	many	CASSPAGGSYNEQFF	TGTGCCAGCAGTCCAGCGGGAGGCTCCTACAATGAGCAGTTCTTC
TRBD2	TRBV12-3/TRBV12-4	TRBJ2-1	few	CASSLLAGGFQLF	TGTGCCAGCAGTCTACTAGCGGGGGGCTTTCAGCTCTTC
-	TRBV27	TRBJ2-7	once	CATSTGSAYEQYF	TGTGCCACTTCGACGGGCTCCGCCTACGAGCAGTACTTC
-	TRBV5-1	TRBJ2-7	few	CASSLEQGTYEQYF	TGCGCCAGCAGCTTGGAACAGGGAACCTACGAGCAGTACTTC
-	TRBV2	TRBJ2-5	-	CASSDSLGVFQETQYF	TGTGCCAGCAGTGATTCCCTAGGGGTTTTTCAAGAGACCCAGTACTTC
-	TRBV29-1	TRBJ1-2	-	CSSGEGTYGYTF	TGCAGCAGCGGAGAAGGGACCTATGGCTACACCTTC